The 6 T cell receptor beta chains listed next were all sequenced from one sample in a study of T-cell reconstitution after alpha-beta-depleted transplantation in children. A library of TCRbeta sequences, prepared with unique molecular identifiers, was generated. TCRdb called the PCR reads again in MiXCR, with one record for every CDR3 protein. The profile shows approximately 590,000 distinct CDR3 sequences, over 9.5% of them singletons. The sequences come from PBMCs from the stem cell graft donor, collected from the stem cell graft. These receptors were taken from a human donor who donated a stem cell graft to a child with acute myeloid leukemia.

The chain combines TRBV11-2 with TRBJ2-3; TRBD2 agrees at 9 bases. This CDR3 is 17 amino acids long. Trimming removed 0 bases from V and 3 bases from J; junction bases left unmatched: 7. Germline assignment: CDR1 SGHAT and CDR2 FQNNGV. The CDR3 reads CASSLEAGGPRTDTQYF. In nucleotides, the CDR3 is TGTGCCAGCAGCTTAGAGGCGGGAGGGCCTCGAACAGATACGCAGTATTTT.

In its sample, this clonotype was seen many times. The J gene is TRBJ2-7, the V gene TRBV9; either TRBD1 or TRBD2 may supply D (5 bases each). The CDR3 is 15 residues long. Looked up from germline, CDR1 is SGDLS and CDR2 is YYNGEE. V lost 0 bases and J 2 bases, leaving 12 bases between the germline ends. CDR3 nucleotides: TGTGCCAGCAGCGTAGCGGTCGGGGCGACCTACGAGCAGTACTTC. This encodes CASSVAVGATYEQYF.

This clonotype was counted ten times or more. The conserved closing phenylalanine or tryptophan is absent in this CDR3, likely reflecting a read error. No DNA is shown, since the ends of the CDR3 on it are uncertain; the CDR3 is the one TCRdb lists. The genes are TRBV20-1 and TRBJ2-3; the table's D gene call, TRBD2, was not cross checked with the DNA. 11 amino acids form the CDR3, both terminal residues included. Germline CDR1 is DFQATT and CDR2 is SNEGSKA (reference sequence). The CDR3 here is CSARSGLAGVS.

This chain links TRBV7-2 with TRBJ2-5; weak D call: TRBD1 (6 bases). This CDR3 has 15 residues. Germline V gene lookup returns CDR1 SGHTA and CDR2 FQGNSA. Trimming shortened V by 5 bases and J by 2 bases, and 15 bases separated the two germline ends. The CDR3 here is CASSPRTARQETQYF. CDR3 sequence (DNA): TGTGCCAGCAGCCCCCGGACAGCGCGTCAAGAGACCCAGTACTTC.

This clonotype has a count of ten or more. The chain combines TRBV23-1 with TRBJ1-1; no definite D call. TRBV23-1 is designated an ORF whose function remains uncertain. The CDR3 is 15 amino acids. Trimming removed 0 bases from V and 2 bases from J, with 10 bases in between. The CDR3, as DNA: TGCGCCAGCAGTCAATCTACAGAATTTAACACTGAAGCTTTCTTT. As protein: CASSQSTEFNTEAFF.

This clonotype was recorded at least ten times. The chain recombines TRBV5-5 with TRBJ1-5; D uncertain. V lost 0 bases and J 6 bases, leaving 10 bases between the germline ends. CDR3 length: 14 residues. CDR1 is SGHKS and CDR2 is YYEKEE in the germline V gene (reference sequence). The CDR3 loop is CASSLDGRFQPQHF. The CDR3 coding sequence is TGTGCCAGCAGCTTGGACGGGAGGTTTCAGCCCCAGCATTTT.